Listed here is a single TCR beta chain. Its matching antigen is unknown. The sample is drawn from a study of T-cell memory formation after mild COVID-19. Unmatched junction bases numbered 6, after V lost 5 bases and J lost 5 bases. This CDR3 spans 13 amino acids. Germline V lookup: CDR1 ENHRY, CDR2 SYGVKD. MiXCR, run by TCRdb on the 5' RACE reads, gives a single entry per CDR3 protein. This repertoire shows approximately 560,000 distinct CDR3 sequences, roughly 17% found once; its top ten account for about 8.1%. Overall study findings and caveats: The study found balanced CD4/CD8 in clones contracting day 15 to 85 and a CD4+ lean in later expanders.

The sequence was collected from an adult woman who had mild COVID-19 (a few samples of this study predate the infection). Cell type and time point are not known. Sequencing was done on a sample of PBMCs or a T cell subset sorted from them (not recorded which). V usage is TRBV10-3 and J usage is TRBJ2-7; 7 nucleotides line up with TRBD1. The CDR3 loop reads CAISPTGMDEQYF. The CDR3 DNA reads TGTGCCATCAGTCCGACAGGGATGGACGAGCAGTACTTC.